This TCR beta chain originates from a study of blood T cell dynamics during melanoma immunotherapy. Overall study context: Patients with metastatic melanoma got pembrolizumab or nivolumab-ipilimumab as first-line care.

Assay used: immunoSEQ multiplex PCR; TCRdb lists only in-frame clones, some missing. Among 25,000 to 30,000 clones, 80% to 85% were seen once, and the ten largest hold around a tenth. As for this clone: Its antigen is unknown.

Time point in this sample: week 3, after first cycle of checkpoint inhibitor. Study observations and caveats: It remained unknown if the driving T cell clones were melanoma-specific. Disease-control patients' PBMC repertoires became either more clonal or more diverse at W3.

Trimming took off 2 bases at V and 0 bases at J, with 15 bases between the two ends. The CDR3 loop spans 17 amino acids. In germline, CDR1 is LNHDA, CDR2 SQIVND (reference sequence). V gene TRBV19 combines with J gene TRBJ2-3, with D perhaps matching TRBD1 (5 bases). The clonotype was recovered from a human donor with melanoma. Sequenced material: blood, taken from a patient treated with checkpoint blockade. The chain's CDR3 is CASSISPGSYSTDTQYF. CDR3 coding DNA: TGTGCCAGTAGTATAAGTCCAGGGTCATATAGCACAGATACGCAGTATTTT.